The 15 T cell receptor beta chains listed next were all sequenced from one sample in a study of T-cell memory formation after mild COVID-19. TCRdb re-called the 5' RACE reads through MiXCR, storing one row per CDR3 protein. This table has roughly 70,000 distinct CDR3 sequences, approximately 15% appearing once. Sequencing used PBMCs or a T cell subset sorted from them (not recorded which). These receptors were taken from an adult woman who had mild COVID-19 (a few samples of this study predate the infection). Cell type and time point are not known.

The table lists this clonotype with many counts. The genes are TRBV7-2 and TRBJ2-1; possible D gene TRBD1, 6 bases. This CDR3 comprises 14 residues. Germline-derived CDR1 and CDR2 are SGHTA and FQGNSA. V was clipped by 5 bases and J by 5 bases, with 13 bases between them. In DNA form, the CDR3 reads TGTGCCAGCAGCCTGACAGGCCCAGACAATGAGCAGTTCTTC. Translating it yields CASSLTGPDNEQFF.

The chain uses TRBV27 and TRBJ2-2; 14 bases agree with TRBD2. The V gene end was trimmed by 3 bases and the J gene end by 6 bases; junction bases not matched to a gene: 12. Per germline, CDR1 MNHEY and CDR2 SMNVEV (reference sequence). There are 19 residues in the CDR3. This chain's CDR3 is CASSFGTAGTSGRAGELFF. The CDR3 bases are TGTGCCAGCAGTTTTGGGACAGCCGGGACTAGCGGGAGAGCCGGGGAGCTGTTTTTT.

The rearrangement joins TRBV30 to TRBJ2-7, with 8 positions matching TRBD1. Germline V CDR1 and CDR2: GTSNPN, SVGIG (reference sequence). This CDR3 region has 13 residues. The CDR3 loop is CAGMGQEKYEQYF. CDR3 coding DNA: TGTGCGGGGATGGGACAGGAAAAATACGAGCAGTACTTC. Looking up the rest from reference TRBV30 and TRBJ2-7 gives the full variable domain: SQTIHQWPATLVQPVGSPLSLECTVEGTSNPNLYWYRQAAGRGLQLLFYSVGIGQISSEVPQNLSASRPQDRQFILSSKKLLLSDSGFYLCAGMGQEKYEQYFGPGTRLTVT.

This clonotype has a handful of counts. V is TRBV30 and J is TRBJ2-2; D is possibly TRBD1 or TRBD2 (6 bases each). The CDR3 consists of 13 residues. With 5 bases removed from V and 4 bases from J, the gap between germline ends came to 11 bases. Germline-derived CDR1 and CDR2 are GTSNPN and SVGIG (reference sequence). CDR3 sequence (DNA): TGTGCCTGGGAGGGGGAGGTCACCGGGGAGCTGTTTTTT. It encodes CAWEGEVTGELFF.

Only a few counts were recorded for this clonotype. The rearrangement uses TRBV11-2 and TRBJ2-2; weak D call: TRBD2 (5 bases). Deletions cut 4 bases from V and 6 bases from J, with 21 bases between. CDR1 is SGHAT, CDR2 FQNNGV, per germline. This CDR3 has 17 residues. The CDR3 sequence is CASSSPRFSASAGELFF. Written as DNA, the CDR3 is TGTGCCAGCAGCTCCCCACGTTTTAGCGCGTCAGCCGGGGAGCTGTTTTTT.

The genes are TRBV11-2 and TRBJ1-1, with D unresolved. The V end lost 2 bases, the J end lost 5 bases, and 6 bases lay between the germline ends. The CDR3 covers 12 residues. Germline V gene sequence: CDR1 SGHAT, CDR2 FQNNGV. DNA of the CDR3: TGTGCCAGCAGCTTAAGGGTGACTGAAGCTTTCTTT. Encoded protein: CASSLRVTEAFF.

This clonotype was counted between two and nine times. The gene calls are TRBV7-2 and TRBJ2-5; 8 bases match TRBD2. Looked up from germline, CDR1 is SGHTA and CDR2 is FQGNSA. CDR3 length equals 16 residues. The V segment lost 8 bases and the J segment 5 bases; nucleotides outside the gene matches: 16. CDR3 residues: CASRSPSGGLLETQYF. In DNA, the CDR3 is TGTGCCAGCCGATCGCCCAGCGGGGGTCTTCTGGAGACCCAGTACTTC.

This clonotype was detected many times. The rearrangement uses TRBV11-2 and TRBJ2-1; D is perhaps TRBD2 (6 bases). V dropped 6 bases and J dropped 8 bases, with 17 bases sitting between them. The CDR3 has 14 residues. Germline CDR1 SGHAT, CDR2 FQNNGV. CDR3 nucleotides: TGTGCCAGCAGATCCCAGATGGCGGGGTATGAGCAGTTCTTC. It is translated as CASRSQMAGYEQFF.

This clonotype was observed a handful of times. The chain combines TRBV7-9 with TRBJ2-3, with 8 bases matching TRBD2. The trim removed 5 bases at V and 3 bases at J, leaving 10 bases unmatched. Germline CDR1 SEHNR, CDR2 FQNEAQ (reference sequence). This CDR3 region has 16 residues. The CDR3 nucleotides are TGTGCCAGCAGCCCCGCTAGCGGGCAAGAAACAGATACGCAGTATTTT. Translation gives CASSPASGQETDTQYF.

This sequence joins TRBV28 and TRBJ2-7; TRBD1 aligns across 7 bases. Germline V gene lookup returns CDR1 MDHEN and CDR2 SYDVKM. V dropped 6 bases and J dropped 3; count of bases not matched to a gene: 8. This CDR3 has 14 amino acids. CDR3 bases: TGTGCCAGCAGAGCCGGGGACAGAGACTACGAGCAGTACGTC. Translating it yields CASRAGDRDYEQYV.

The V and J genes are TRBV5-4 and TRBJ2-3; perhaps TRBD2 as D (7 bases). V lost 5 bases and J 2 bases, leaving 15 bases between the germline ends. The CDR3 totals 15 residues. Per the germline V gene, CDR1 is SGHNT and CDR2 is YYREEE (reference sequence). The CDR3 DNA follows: TGTGCCAGCAGTCCGGGGGGCCGGCTCACAGATACGCAGTATTTT. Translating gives CASSPGGRLTDTQYF.

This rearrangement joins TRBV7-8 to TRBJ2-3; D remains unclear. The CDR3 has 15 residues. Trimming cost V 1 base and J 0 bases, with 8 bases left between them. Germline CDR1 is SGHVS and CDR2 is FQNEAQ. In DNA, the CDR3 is TGTGCCAGCAGCTTAGTTGATACTAGCACAGATACGCAGTATTTT. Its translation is CASSLVDTSTDTQYF.

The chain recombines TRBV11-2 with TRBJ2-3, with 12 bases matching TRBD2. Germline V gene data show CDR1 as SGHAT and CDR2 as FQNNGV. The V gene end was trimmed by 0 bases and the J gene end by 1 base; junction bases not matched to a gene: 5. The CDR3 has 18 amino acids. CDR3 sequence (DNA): TGTGCCAGCAGCTTAGATGTACTAGCGGGGGGAGGCACAGATACGCAGTATTTT. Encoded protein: CASSLDVLAGGGTDTQYF.

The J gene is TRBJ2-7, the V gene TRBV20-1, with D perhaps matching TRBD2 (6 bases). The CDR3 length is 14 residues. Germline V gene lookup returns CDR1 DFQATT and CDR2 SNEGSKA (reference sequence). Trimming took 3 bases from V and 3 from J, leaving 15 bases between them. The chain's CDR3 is CSASGDDGGYEQYF. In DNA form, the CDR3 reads TGCAGTGCTAGTGGGGACGACGGGGGCTACGAGCAGTACTTC.

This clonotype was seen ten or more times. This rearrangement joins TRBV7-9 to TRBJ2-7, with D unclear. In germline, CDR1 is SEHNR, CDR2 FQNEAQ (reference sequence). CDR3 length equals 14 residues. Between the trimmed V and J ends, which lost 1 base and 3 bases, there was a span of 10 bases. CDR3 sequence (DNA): TGTGCCAGCAGCTTAGTTGGAGCCTACTACGAGCAGTACTTC. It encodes CASSLVGAYYEQYF. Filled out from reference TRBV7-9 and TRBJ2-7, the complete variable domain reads DTGVSQNPRHKITKRGQNVTFRCDPISEHNRLYWYRQTLGQGPEFLTYFQNEAQLEKSRLLSDRFSAERPKGSFSTLEIQRTEQGDSAMYLCASSLVGAYYEQYFGPGTRLTVT.